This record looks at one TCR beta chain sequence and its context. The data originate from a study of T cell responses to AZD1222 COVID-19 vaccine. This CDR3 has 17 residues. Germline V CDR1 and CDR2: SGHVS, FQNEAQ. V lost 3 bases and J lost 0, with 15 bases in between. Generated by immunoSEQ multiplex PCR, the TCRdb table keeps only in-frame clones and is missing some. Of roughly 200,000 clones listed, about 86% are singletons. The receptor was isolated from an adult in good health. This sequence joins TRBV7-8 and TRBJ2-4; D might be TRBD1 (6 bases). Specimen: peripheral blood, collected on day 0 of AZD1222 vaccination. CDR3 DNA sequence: TGTGCCAGCAGCTTCCCTCGGGACATCGGAGCCAAAAACATTCAGTACTTC. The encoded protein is CASSFPRDIGAKNIQYF.